This T cell receptor beta chain was captured in a study of beta chain features in type 1 diabetes. On this clone: Its antigen remains unknown.

This CDR3 comprises 17 residues. Per germline, CDR1 SGHTA and CDR2 FQGNSA. V lost 5 bases and J lost 4, with 21 bases in between. General study points: TCRB CDR3s were moderately but significantly shorter in Type 1 diabetes patients in all four CD4+ subsets.

Sequenced material consisted of expressed TCRB transcripts (all of the isolated RNA was reverse transcribed). Using immunoSEQ multiplex PCR, the repertoire was profiled, and TCRdb retains in-frame clones only, with some absent. The sample holds hundreds of thousands of clones; about 14% are singletons and the top ten take 0.03% to 0.04%. This receptor was taken from a man aged 18-30 years with type 1 diabetes. Sequencing was done on a sample of naive CD4+ T cells from blood. The chain carries TRBV7-2 and TRBJ2-4; D might be TRBD2 (6 bases). The CDR3 nucleotides read TGTGCCAGCAGCGGGGGGTGGGACGCCCCCTTGAAAAACATTCAGTACTTC. Encoded protein: CASSGGWDAPLKNIQYF.